The rows below give T cell receptor beta chains drawn from one sample of a study of T-cell memory formation after mild COVID-19. MiXCR, applied by TCRdb to the 5' RACE reads, yields one record per CDR3 protein. The data show some 450,000 distinct CDR3 sequences, with about 20% seen just once and approximately 21% held by the top ten. The sequencing sample was made of PBMCs or a T cell subset sorted from them (not recorded which). The receptor source for this set is a young man who had mild COVID-19 (a few samples of this study predate the infection). Cell type and time point are not known. The CDR3 runs from the conserved cysteine through the conserved F or W. Each record gives: CDR3 length, V gene, J gene, D gene, clone size, CDR3 DNA, CDR3 protein. D genes are given only for firm matches. The size field is filled for only some rows; it gives once, few, many or a size class.

14	TRBV18	TRBJ2-7	.	.	TGTGCCAGCTCACCAGACTCCAGGGCCTACGAGCAGTACTTC	CASSPDSRAYEQYF
15	TRBV5-5	TRBJ2-5	.	.	TGTGCCAGCAGCCTTGGGGACGGACCGCAAGAGACCCAGTACTTC	CASSLGDGPQETQYF
16	TRBV27	TRBJ1-1	TRBD1	.	TGTGCCAGCAGTCCCGACAGGGAACCCATGAACACTGAAGCTTTCTTT	CASSPDREPMNTEAFF
15	TRBV7-3	TRBJ2-3	TRBD1	.	TGTGCCAGCAGCATCGGACAGGGGAGGGCAGATACGCAGTATTTT	CASSIGQGRADTQYF
14	TRBV7-2	TRBJ2-5	.	.	TGTGCCAGCAGCTTAGCTGGACAACTGGAGACCCAGTACTTC	CASSLAGQLETQYF
13	TRBV5-6	TRBJ2-7	TRBD1	.	TGTGCCAGCAGCTGGGACAGGGGGCACGAGCAGTACTTC	CASSWDRGHEQYF
14	TRBV27	TRBJ1-2	TRBD1	few	TGTGCCAGCAGTCCGACAGGGGATAATACGGGCTACACCTTC	CASSPTGDNTGYTF
15	TRBV6-2/TRBV6-3	TRBJ2-2	TRBD1	few	TGTGCCAGCAGCACAAGGACAGGGAACACCGGGGAGCTGTTTTTT	CASSTRTGNTGELFF
17	TRBV7-9	TRBJ1-2	TRBD1	few	TGTGCCAGCAGCTTCAGGACAGGGCTTAATCCTAACTATGGCTACACCTTC	CASSFRTGLNPNYGYTF
13	TRBV27	TRBJ1-5	.	many	TGTGCCAGCGTCGGGGCCAGCAATCAGCCCCAGCATTTT	CASVGASNQPQHF
12	TRBV9	TRBJ1-2	.	few	TGTGCCAGCAGCGGACTGGGCGATGGCTACACCTTC	CASSGLGDGYTF
13	TRBV30	TRBJ1-2	.	.	TGTGCCTGGAGTGTGCAGGGGACCGCCAGGGACACCTTC	CAWSVQGTARDTF
11	TRBV20-1	TRBJ1-2	.	.	TGCAGTGCTACAGGGTCCGATGGCTACACCTTC	CSATGSDGYTF
15	TRBV6-5	TRBJ2-5	TRBD2	few	TGTGCCAGCAGTCTTAGCGGGGCCCTCAAAGAGACCCAGTACTTC	CASSLSGALKETQYF
16	TRBV27	TRBJ2-3	.	.	TGTGCCAGCAGTTTATCGCAAGGAGAACTAGCCGTACCTAAGTATTTT	CASSLSQGELAVPKYF
13	TRBV3-1	TRBJ2-2	.	few	TGTGCCTCCAACAGGGACAATCGCGGGGAGCTGTTTTTT	CASNRDNRGELFF
13	TRBV10-3	TRBJ1-6	TRBD1	many	TGTGCCATCAGTACAGGGGATAATTCACCCCTCCACTTT	CAISTGDNSPLHF
16	TRBV28	TRBJ2-5	TRBD2	few	TGTGCCAGCAGTCAGGAGACTAGCGGGGCGTGGGAGACCCAGTACTTC	CASSQETSGAWETQYF
14	TRBV2	TRBJ2-3	.	few	TGTGCCAGTGGCGGAGGGCCAGGGCGGGATACGCAGTATTTT	CASGGGPGRDTQYF
13	TRBV7-8	TRBJ2-5	.	.	TGTGCCAGCAGCTCCCCGGCCCTAGAGACCCAGTACTTC	CASSSPALETQYF
14	TRBV20-1	TRBJ1-5	.	.	TGCAGTGATAGAGATGGGACATTATACCAGCCCCAGCATTTT	CSDRDGTLYQPQHF
14	TRBV28	TRBJ2-7	.	few	TGTGCCAGCAGTTTACGCGGCGGTTACTACGAGCAGTACTTC	CASSLRGGYYEQYF
14	TRBV6-5	TRBJ2-5	.	.	TGTGCCAGCAGCCGGGTAGACAGGCGGGAGACCCAGTACTTC	CASSRVDRRETQYF
14	TRBV6-1	TRBJ2-3	.	few	TGTGCCAGCAGTGAAGGGGCTAGCACAGATACGCAGTATTTT	CASSEGASTDTQYF
14	TRBV20-1	TRBJ2-2	TRBD1	once	TGCAGTGCTAGTACGGGACAGGGGGCTGGGGAGCTGTTTTTT	CSASTGQGAGELFF
15	TRBV28	TRBJ1-2	.	few	TGTGCCAGCAGTCCCTCACCGACCGGGGCGGGAGGCTACACCTTC	CASSPSPTGAGGYTF
14	TRBV5-6	TRBJ2-5	.	.	TGTGCCAGCAGACCACAGGGAGGAGGAGAGACCCAGTACTTC	CASRPQGGGETQYF
16	TRBV5-1	TRBJ2-1	TRBD2	few	TGCGCCAGCAGCACTTCTAGCGGAAGCTCCTACAATGAGCAGTTCTTC	CASSTSSGSSYNEQFF
16	TRBV6-2/TRBV6-3	TRBJ1-5	.	once	TGTGCCAGCAGTTTTCGTAGTGTAAGCTCGGGACAGCCCCAGCATTTT	CASSFRSVSSGQPQHF
16	TRBV5-5	TRBJ1-4	.	.	TGTGCCAGCAGCTTGGACCGGGGGCAGAGAAATGAAAAACTGTTTTTT	CASSLDRGQRNEKLFF
16	TRBV6-2/TRBV6-3	TRBJ2-3	TRBD2	few	TGTGCCAGCAGTTATGACGCGGGGGAGGGCACAGATACGCAGTATTTT	CASSYDAGEGTDTQYF
13	TRBV7-9	TRBJ1-2	.	few	TGTGCCAGCAGCTTAGACCTCACGGGTGGCTACACCTTC	CASSLDLTGGYTF
15	TRBV6-5	TRBJ2-1	TRBD1	few	TGTGCCAGCAGCTTTGACAGGGCTTGGGACAATGAGCAGTTCTTC	CASSFDRAWDNEQFF
13	TRBV6-6	TRBJ1-2	TRBD1	.	TGTGCCAGCAGTCAGCAAGGACAGGGGGCGTACACCTTC	CASSQQGQGAYTF
15	TRBV4-3	TRBJ1-2	.	.	TGCGCCAGCAGCTATAGCGCTTCCATTAACTATGGCTACACCTTC	CASSYSASINYGYTF
15	TRBV5-1	TRBJ2-5	.	few	TGCGCCAGCAGCTTCGTGGGCACCCGCCAAGAGACCCAGTACTTC	CASSFVGTRQETQYF
14	TRBV6-2/TRBV6-3	TRBJ2-5	.	.	TGTGCCAGCAGTTACTGGACCGCCTCTGAGACCCAGTACTTC	CASSYWTASETQYF
14	TRBV5-6	TRBJ2-3	.	few	TGTGCCAGCAGCTTCGGAGTACGGGCCGATACGCAGTATTTT	CASSFGVRADTQYF
13	TRBV2	TRBJ1-2	TRBD1	few	TGTGCCAGACATCGGGGGACAGACTATGGCTACACCTTC	CARHRGTDYGYTF
16	TRBV7-3	TRBJ2-3	.	.	TGTGCCAGCAGCTACACGGGGGACCCGTCCCGCTATACGCAGTATTTT	CASSYTGDPSRYTQYF
13	TRBV20-1	TRBJ2-3	.	.	TGCAGTGCTAGGGACTATAACACAGATACGCAGTATTTT	CSARDYNTDTQYF
14	TRBV5-1	TRBJ2-1	.	few	TGCGCCAGCAGCTTGACCCAATACTACAATGAGCAGTTCTTC	CASSLTQYYNEQFF
13	TRBV3-1	TRBJ1-2	TRBD1	few	TGTGCCAGCAGCCTTGGACAGGAGGATGGCTACACCTTC	CASSLGQEDGYTF
15	TRBV7-2	TRBJ1-2	.	.	TGTGCCAGCAGCTCCCTCTATATCGGGTTCGGTGGCTACACCTTC	CASSSLYIGFGGYTF
12	TRBV29-1	TRBJ2-5	.	.	TGCAGCGTTGCGGGGTCCTGGGAGACCCAGTACTTC	CSVAGSWETQYF
15	TRBV6-2/TRBV6-3	TRBJ2-3	.	.	TGTGCCAGCAGTTACGCGCGGGGAATCACAGATACGCAGTATTTT	CASSYARGITDTQYF